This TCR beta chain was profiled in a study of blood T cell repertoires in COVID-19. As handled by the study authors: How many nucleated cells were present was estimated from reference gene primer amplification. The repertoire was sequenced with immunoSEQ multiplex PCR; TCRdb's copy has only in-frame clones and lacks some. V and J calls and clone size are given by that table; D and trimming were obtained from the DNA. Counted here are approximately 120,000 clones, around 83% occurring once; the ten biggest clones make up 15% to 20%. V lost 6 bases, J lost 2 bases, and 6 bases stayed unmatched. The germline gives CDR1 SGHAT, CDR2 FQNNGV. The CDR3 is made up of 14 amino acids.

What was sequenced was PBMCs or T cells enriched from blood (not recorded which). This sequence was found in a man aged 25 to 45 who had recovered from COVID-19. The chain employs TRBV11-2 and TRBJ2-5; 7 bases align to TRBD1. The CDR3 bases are TGTGCCAGCAGACGTGGGACAGAACAAGAGACCCAGTACTTC. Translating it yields CASRRGTEQETQYF.